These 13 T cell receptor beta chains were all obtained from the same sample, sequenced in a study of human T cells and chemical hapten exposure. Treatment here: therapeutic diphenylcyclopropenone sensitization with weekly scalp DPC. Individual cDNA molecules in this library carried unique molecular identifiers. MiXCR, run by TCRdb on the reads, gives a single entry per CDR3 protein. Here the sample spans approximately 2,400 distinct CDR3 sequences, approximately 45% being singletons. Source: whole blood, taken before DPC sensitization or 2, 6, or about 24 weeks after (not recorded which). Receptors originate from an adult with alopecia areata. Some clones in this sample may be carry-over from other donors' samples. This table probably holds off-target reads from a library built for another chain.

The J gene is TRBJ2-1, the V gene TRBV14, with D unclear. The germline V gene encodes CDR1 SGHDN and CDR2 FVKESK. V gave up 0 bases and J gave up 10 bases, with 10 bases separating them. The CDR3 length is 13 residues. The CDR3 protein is CASSQDGVEEQFF. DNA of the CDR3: TGTGCCAGCAGCCAAGATGGGGTAGAGGAGCAGTTCTTC. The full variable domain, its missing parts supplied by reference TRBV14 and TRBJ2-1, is EAGVTQFPSHSVIEKGQTVTLRCDPISGHDNLYWYRRVMGKEIKFLLHFVKESKQDESGMPNNRFLAERTGGTYSTLKVQPAELEDSGVYFCASSQDGVEEQFFGPGTRLTVL.

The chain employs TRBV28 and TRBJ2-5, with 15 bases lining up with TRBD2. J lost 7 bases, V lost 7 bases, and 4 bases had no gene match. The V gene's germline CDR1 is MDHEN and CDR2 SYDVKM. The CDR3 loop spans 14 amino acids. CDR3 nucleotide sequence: TGTGCCAGCACCCTGGGACTAGCGGGGGGGACCCAGTACTTC. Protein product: CASTLGLAGGTQYF.

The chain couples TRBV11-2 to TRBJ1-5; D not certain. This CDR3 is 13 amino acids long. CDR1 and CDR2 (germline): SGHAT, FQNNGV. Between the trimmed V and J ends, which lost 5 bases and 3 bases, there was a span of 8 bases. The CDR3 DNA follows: TGTGCCAGCAGCCCCGGGTACAATCAGCCCCAGCATTTT. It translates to CASSPGYNQPQHF.

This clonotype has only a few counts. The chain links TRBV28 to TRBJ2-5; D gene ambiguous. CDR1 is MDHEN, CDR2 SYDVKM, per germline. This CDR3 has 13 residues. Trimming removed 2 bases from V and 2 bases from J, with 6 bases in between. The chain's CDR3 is CASSLRSQETQYF. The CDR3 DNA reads TGTGCCAGCAGTTTAAGGTCTCAAGAGACCCAGTACTTC.

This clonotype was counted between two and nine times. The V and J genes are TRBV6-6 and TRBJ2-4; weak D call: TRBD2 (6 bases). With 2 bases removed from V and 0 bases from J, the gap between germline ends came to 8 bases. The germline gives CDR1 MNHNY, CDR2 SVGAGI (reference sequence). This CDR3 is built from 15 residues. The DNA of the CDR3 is TGTGCCAGCAGTTACCCGGGGGAAGCCAAAAACATTCAGTACTTC. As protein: CASSYPGEAKNIQYF.

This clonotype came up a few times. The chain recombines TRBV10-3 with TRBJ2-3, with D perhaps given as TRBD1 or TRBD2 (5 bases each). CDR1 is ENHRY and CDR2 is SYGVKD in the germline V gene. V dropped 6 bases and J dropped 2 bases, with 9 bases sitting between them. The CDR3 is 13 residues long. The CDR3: CAISGTTTDTQYF. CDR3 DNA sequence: TGTGCCATCAGCGGGACCACCACAGATACGCAGTATTTT.

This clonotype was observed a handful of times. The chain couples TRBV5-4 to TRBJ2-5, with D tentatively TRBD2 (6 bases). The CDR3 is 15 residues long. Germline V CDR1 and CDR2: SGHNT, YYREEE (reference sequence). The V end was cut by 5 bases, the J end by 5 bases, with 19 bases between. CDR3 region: CASSDDIGGLETQYF. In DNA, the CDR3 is TGTGCCAGCAGTGACGATATCGGAGGGCTGGAGACCCAGTACTTC.

The DNA for the CDR3 is TGCGCCAGCAGCCAAGAGCCCCACGGGACGGCCTCCTACGAGCAGTACTTC. Protein sequence: CASSQEPHGTASYEQYF. V and J are TRBV4-3 and TRBJ2-7, with D perhaps assigned TRBD1 or TRBD2 (5 bases each). The CDR3 is made up of 17 amino acids. V was clipped by 0 bases and J by 0 bases, with 15 bases between them. Germline loops: CDR1 LGHNA, CDR2 YSLEER.

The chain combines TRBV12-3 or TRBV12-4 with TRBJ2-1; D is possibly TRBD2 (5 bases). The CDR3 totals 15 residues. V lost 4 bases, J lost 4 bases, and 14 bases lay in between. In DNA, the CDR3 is TGTGCCAGCAGTTACCGGGGTGGCGGGTACAATGAGCAGTTCTTC. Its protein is CASSYRGGGYNEQFF.

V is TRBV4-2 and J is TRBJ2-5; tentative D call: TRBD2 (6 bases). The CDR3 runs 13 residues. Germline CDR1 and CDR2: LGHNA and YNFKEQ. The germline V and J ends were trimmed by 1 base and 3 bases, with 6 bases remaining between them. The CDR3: CASSQAGEETQYF. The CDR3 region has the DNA TGTGCCAGCAGCCAAGCGGGAGAAGAGACCCAGTACTTC.

The CDR3 reads CASSLGPGEQYF. CDR3 nucleotide sequence: TGTGCCAGCAGCTTGGGACCGGGCGAGCAGTACTTC. The rearrangement joins TRBV7-9 to TRBJ2-7; D may match TRBD1 or TRBD2 (5 bases each). V was cut by 3 bases and J by 6 bases, with 9 bases left in between. This CDR3 region has 12 residues. Germline V CDR1 and CDR2: SEHNR, FQNEAQ (reference sequence).

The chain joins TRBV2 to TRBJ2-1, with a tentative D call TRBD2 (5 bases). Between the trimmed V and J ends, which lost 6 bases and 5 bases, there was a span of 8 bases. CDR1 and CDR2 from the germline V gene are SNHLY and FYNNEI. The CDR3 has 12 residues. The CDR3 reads CASSPGDNEQFF. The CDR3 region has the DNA TGTGCCAGCAGCCCCGGGGACAATGAGCAGTTCTTC. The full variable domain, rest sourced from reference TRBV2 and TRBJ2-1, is EPEVTQTPSHQVTQMGQEVILRCVPISNHLYFYWYRQILGQKVEFLVSFYNNEISEKSEIFDDQFSVERPDGSNFTLKIRSTKLEDSAMYFCASSPGDNEQFFGPGTRLTVL.

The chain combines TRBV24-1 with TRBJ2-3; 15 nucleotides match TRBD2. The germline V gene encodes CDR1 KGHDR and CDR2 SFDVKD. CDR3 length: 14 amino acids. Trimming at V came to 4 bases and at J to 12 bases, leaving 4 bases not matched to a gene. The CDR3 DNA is TGTGCCACCAGTGACCTGGGACTAGCGGGAGGTCAGTATTTT. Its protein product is CATSDLGLAGGQYF.